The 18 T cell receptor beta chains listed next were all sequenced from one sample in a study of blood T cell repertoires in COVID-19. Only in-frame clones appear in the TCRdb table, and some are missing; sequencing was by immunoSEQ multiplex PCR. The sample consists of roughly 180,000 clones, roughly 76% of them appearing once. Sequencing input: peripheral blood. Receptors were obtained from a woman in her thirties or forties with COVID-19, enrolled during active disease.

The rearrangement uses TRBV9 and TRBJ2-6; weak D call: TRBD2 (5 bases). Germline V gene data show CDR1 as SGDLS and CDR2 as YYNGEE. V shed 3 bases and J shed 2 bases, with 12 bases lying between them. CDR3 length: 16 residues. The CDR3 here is CASSAGEGAGANVLTF. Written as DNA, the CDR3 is TGTGCCAGCAGCGCAGGTGAGGGCGCTGGGGCCAACGTCCTGACTTTC.

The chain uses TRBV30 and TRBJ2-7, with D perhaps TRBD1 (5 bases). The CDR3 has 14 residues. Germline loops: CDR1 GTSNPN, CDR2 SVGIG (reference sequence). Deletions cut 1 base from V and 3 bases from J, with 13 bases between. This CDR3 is CAWSDAARDYEQYV. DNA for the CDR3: TGTGCCTGGAGTGACGCCGCCAGGGACTACGAGCAGTACGTC.

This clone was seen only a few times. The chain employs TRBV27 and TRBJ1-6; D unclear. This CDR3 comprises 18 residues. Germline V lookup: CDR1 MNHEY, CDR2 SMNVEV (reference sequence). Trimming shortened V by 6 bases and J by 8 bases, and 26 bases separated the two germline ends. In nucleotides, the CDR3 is TGTGCCAGCAGGGTTACCGGCGGGAGGGTACCTTCCTATTCACCCCTCCACTTT. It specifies CASRVTGGRVPSYSPLHF.

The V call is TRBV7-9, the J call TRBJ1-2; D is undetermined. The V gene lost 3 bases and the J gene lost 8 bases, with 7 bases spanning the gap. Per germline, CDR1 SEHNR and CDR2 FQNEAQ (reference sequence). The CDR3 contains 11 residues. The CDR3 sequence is CASSLRGGYTF. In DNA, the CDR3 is TGTGCCAGCAGCTTGAGAGGCGGCTACACCTTC.

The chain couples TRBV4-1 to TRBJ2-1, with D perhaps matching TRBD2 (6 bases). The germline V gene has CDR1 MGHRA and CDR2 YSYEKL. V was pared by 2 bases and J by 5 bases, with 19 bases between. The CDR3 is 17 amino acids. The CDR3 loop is CASSQRGASAGNNEQFF. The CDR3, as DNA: TGCGCCAGCAGCCAAAGAGGAGCTAGCGCGGGAAACAATGAGCAGTTCTTC.

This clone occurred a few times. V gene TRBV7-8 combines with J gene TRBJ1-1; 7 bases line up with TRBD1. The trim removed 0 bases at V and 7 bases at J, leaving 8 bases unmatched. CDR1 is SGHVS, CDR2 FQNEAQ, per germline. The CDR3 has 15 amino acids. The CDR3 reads CASSLAGAGGSEAFF. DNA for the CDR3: TGTGCCAGCAGCTTAGCGGGGGCAGGGGGGAGTGAAGCTTTCTTT. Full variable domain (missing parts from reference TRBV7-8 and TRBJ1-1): GAGVSQSPRYKVAKRGQDVALRCDPISGHVSLFWYQQALGQGPEFLTYFQNEAQLDKSGLPSDRFFAERPEGSVSTLKIQRTQQEDSAVYLCASSLAGAGGSEAFFGQGTRLTVV.

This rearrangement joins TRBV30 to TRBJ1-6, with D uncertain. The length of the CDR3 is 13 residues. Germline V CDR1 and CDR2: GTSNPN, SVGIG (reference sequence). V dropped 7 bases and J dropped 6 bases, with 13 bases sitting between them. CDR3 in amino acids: CASEMELNSPLHF. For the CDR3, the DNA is TGTGCCTCCGAGATGGAGCTTAATTCACCCCTCCACTTT.

The CDR3 DNA reads as TGTGCCAGCTCAACAGGAGAGACCCAGTACTTC. Translation gives CASSTGETQYF. The genes are TRBV18 and TRBJ2-5; a weak D match, TRBD1 (5 bases). The CDR3 extends over 11 amino acids. Germline values: CDR1 KGHSH, CDR2 LQKENI. Trimming took 5 bases from V and 4 from J, leaving 5 bases between them.

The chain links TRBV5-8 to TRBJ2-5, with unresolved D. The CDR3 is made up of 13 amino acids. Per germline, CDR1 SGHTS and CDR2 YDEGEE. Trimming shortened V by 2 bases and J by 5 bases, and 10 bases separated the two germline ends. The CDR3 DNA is TGTGCCAGCAGCTTAGGTGGGCTGGAGACCCAGTACTTC. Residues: CASSLGGLETQYF.

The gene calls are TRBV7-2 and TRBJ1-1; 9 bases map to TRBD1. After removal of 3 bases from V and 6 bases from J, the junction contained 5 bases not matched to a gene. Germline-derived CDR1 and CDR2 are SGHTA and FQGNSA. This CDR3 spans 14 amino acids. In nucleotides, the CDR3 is TGTGCCAGCAGCTTCCGGGACAGGGCGTCTGAAGCTTTCTTT. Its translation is CASSFRDRASEAFF. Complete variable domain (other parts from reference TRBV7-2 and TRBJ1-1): GAGVSQSPSNKVTEKGKDVELRCDPISGHTALYWYRQSLGQGLEFLIYFQGNSAPDKSGLPSDRFSAERTGGSVSTLTIQRTQQEDSAVYLCASSFRDRASEAFFGQGTRLTVV.

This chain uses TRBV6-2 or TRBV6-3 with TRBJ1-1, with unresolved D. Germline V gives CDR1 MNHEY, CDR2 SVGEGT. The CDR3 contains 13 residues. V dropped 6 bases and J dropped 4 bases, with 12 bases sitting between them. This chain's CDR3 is CASSTVPGTEAFF. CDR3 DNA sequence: TGTGCCAGCAGCACAGTCCCAGGCACTGAAGCTTTCTTT.

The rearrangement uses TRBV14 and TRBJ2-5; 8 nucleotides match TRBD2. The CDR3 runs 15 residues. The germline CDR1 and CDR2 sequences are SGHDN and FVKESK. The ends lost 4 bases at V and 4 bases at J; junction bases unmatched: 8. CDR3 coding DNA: TGTGCCAGCAGCCTTCAGCGGGGGACTACAGAGACCCAGTACTTC. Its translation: CASSLQRGTTETQYF.

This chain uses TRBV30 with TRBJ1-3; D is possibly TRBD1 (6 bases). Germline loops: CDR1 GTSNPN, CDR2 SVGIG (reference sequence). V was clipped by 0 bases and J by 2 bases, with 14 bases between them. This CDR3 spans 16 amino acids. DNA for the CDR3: TGTGCCTGGAGTGTACCGGGGGGCGCGACTGGAAACACCATATATTTT. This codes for CAWSVPGGATGNTIYF.

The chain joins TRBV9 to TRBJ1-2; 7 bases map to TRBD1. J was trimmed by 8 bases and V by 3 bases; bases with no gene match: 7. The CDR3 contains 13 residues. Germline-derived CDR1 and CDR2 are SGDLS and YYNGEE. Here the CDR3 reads CASSAGQVGGYTF. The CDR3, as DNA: TGTGCCAGCAGCGCCGGACAGGTTGGAGGCTACACCTTC.

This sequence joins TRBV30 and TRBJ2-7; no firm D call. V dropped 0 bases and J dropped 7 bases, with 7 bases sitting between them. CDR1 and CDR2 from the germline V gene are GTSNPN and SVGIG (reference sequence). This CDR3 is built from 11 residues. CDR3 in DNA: TGTGCCTGGAGTGTACACGGGGAGCAGTACTTC. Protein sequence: CAWSVHGEQYF.

The CDR3, as DNA: TGTGCCAGCAGTTACGGAGGTCAGTCTAACACTGAAGCTTTCTTT. Its protein product is CASSYGGQSNTEAFF. This sequence joins TRBV6-5 and TRBJ1-1; D gene unclear. The CDR3 is made up of 15 amino acids. Germline V gene data show CDR1 as MNHEY and CDR2 as SVGAGI. The V end lost 2 bases, the J end lost 2 bases, and 12 bases lay between the germline ends.

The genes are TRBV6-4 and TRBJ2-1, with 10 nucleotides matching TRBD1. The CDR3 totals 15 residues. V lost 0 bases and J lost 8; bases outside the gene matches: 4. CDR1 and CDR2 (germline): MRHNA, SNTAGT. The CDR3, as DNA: TGTGCCAGCAGTGACTCGGGGACAGGGGTCGATGAGCAGTTCTTC. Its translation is CASSDSGTGVDEQFF.

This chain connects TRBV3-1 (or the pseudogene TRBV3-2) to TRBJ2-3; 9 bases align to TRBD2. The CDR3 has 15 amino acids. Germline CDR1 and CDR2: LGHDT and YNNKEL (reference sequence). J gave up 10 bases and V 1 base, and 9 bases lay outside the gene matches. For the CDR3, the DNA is TGTGCCAGCAGCCAAGGTGCGGGGGGGGCTGCGGCGCAGTATTTT. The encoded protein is CASSQGAGGAAAQYF.